This T cell receptor beta chain was captured in a study of a mutant IDH1 vaccine in newly diagnosed glioma. General observations from the study: There were vaccine-induced immune responses in around 94% of the patients.

A word on this clone: What it recognizes is unknown.

V dropped 4 bases and J dropped 8; count of bases not matched to a gene: 14. CDR3 length equals 15 residues. CDR1 is SGDLS, CDR2 YYNGEE, per germline. The time point is: baseline, week 1 (first vaccination visit). Noted treatment: pre-vaccination baseline after standard-of-care therapy. This table comes from immunoSEQ multiplex PCR, and its TCRdb copy is limited to in-frame clones, with some not included. The table has 85,000 to 100,000 clones, about four fifths seen once; the top ten hold roughly 6.8%. The source material was PBMCs, sampled from a glioma patient treated with radiotherapy, temozolomide or both. This sequence joins TRBV9 and TRBJ1-2; 7 bases fit TRBD1. The receptor was derived from a woman aged 45-59 years with glioma. The CDR3 reads CASSPPGRQGRGYTF. CDR3 DNA: TGTGCCAGCAGCCCCCCCGGGAGACAGGGCCGCGGCTACACCTTC.